Below are 26 T cell receptor beta chains sequenced from a single sample in a study of Ad26.COV2.S vaccination and SARS-CoV-2 variants. The table came from immunoSEQ multiplex PCR; TCRdb's copy has only in-frame clones and leaves some out. The table records some 370,000 clones, approximately 83% of them present only once. Sample treatment: some 20 received Ad26.COV2.S at low or high dose, single or two shots; several received placebo; per-sample allocation not given. The samples were gathered on day 63 after the first injection of vaccine or placebo. Here the sequenced sample was peripheral blood, taken in a trial of Ad26.COV2.S vaccine versus placebo. The receptors derive from a person aged 18 to 65 who received the Ad26.COV2.S COVID-19 vaccine or a placebo.

The chain couples TRBV5-4 to TRBJ1-2; D is ambiguous. The CDR3 has 13 amino acids. CDR1 and CDR2 from the germline V gene are SGHNT and YYREEE (reference sequence). With 0 bases removed from V and 4 bases from J, the gap between germline ends came to 7 bases. As DNA, the CDR3 is TGTGCCAGCAGCTTGGACGGTAGCTATGGCTACACCTTC. It codes for CASSLDGSYGYTF.

The chain joins TRBV7-2 to TRBJ2-1; 9 nucleotides agree with TRBD2. Germline CDR1 is SGHTA and CDR2 is FQGNSA. Trimming cost V 6 bases and J 6 bases; bases outside gene matches: 6. CDR3 length equals 14 residues. The CDR3 region is CASRGGLASNEQFF. The CDR3, as DNA: TGTGCCAGCAGGGGGGGACTAGCTAGCAATGAGCAGTTCTTC.

The genes are TRBV6-1 and TRBJ2-1; D remains unclear. V lost 2 bases and J 10 bases, leaving 6 bases between the germline ends. The CDR3 runs 11 residues. Germline V CDR1 and CDR2: MNHNS, SASEGT. The chain's CDR3 is CASSENFEQFF. CDR3 nucleotide sequence: TGTGCCAGCAGTGAAAATTTCGAGCAGTTCTTC.

The V gene is TRBV9, the J gene TRBJ1-5; D unresolved. Trimming pared 7 bases from V and 3 bases from J, leaving 17 bases between. The V gene's germline CDR1 is SGDLS and CDR2 YYNGEE. This CDR3 has 15 amino acids. CDR3 sequence: CASATRGDFNQPQHF. CDR3 DNA: TGTGCCAGCGCTACGCGCGGGGATTTCAATCAGCCCCAGCATTTT.

Only one count was recorded for this clone. The chain is built from TRBV18 and TRBJ2-7; D gene uncertain. Trimming removed 0 bases at V and 2 bases at J, with 8 bases between. The CDR3 covers 14 residues. CDR1 is KGHSH and CDR2 is LQKENI in the germline V gene. In DNA form, the CDR3 reads TGTGCCAGCTCACCACCGCCGGACCCCTACGAGCAGTACTTC. This codes for CASSPPPDPYEQYF. Complete variable domain (other parts from reference TRBV18 and TRBJ2-7): NAGVMQNPRHLVRRRGQEARLRCSPMKGHSHVYWYRQLPEEGLKFMVYLQKENIIDESGMPKERFSAEFPKEGPSILRIQQVVRGDSAAYFCASSPPPDPYEQYFGPGTRLTVT.

This sequence joins TRBV12-3 or TRBV12-4 and TRBJ2-3, with D hard to call. The CDR3 runs to 13 residues. V lost 4 bases, J lost 7 bases, and 12 bases lay in between. CDR3 sequence: CASSSPPTNTQYF. CDR3 coding DNA: TGTGCCAGCAGTTCCCCTCCCACTAATACGCAGTATTTT.

The V and J genes are TRBV24-1 and TRBJ1-3, with 12 positions matching TRBD1. CDR1 KGHDR and CDR2 SFDVKD come from the germline V gene. This CDR3 is 17 amino acids long. Trimming took 1 base from V and 3 from J; bases not matched to a gene: 3. The CDR3 is CATSDLGTGGIGNTIYF. The CDR3 DNA is TGTGCCACCAGTGATTTAGGGACAGGGGGCATTGGAAACACCATATATTTT.

The chain links TRBV19 to TRBJ1-1; 12 bases agree with TRBD1. The ends lost 6 bases at V and 1 base at J; junction bases unmatched: 15. This CDR3 comprises 19 residues. Germline CDR1 LNHDA, CDR2 SQIVND (reference sequence). CDR3 residues: CASSLLPPGTGGRNTEAFF. The CDR3 DNA follows: TGTGCCAGTAGCCTATTACCCCCCGGGACAGGGGGCCGGAACACTGAAGCTTTCTTT.

The J gene is TRBJ2-7, the V gene TRBV7-9, with D possibly being TRBD2 (5 bases). The germline V gene has CDR1 SEHNR and CDR2 FQNEAQ (reference sequence). Trimming stripped 0 bases from V and 4 bases from J, with 10 bases between. This CDR3 comprises 14 residues. This chain's CDR3 is CASSLADWQYEQYF. In nucleotides, the CDR3 is TGTGCCAGCAGCTTAGCGGACTGGCAATACGAGCAGTACTTC.

The CDR3 nucleotides are TGCAGTGCGGGGCCGGCAGGCTACACCTTC. This translates into CSAGPAGYTF. J is TRBJ1-2 and V is TRBV20-1; possible D gene TRBD1, 5 bases. The germline gives CDR1 DFQATT, CDR2 SNEGSKA (reference sequence). This CDR3 has 10 residues. Trimming stripped 6 bases from V and 8 bases from J, with 10 bases between.

The V gene is TRBV7-2, the J gene TRBJ2-7; 9 positions match TRBD1. V was clipped by 1 base and J by 4 bases; unmatched bases: 2. This CDR3 has 14 amino acids. The germline V gene encodes CDR1 SGHTA and CDR2 FQGNSA. DNA of the CDR3: TGTGCCAGCAGCTTAGTCGACAGGGGGTACGAGCAGTACTTC. Translating gives CASSLVDRGYEQYF.

This sequence joins TRBV29-1 and TRBJ1-1; 9 nucleotides line up with TRBD1. The CDR3 is 16 amino acids. CDR1 is SQVTM, CDR2 ANQGSEA, per germline. The J segment lost 0 bases and the V segment lost 6 bases, leaving 11 bases of the junction unmatched. The DNA of the CDR3 is TGCAGCGTCGCAGACAGGGGGAAGGGTATGAACACTGAAGCTTTCTTT. As protein: CSVADRGKGMNTEAFF.

The V gene is TRBV2, the J gene TRBJ2-7; 9 nucleotides match TRBD2. The V gene end was trimmed by 7 bases and the J gene end by 4 bases; junction bases not matched to a gene: 2. The CDR3 runs 12 residues. Germline lookup yields CDR1 SNHLY and CDR2 FYNNEI. DNA for the CDR3: TGTGCCAGCATAGCGGGAGAGTACGAGCAGTACTTC. It yields the protein CASIAGEYEQYF.

This chain links TRBV19 with TRBJ2-3; 14 bases match TRBD2. V lost 3 bases, J lost 2 bases, and 7 bases stayed unmatched. Looked up from germline, CDR1 is LNHDA and CDR2 is SQIVND (reference sequence). The CDR3 is 18 amino acids. The CDR3, as DNA: TGTGCCAGTAGTATCCGACTAGCGGGAGGGCCGATCACAGATACGCAGTATTTT. Translating it yields CASSIRLAGGPITDTQYF.

The rearrangement joins TRBV5-1 to TRBJ2-6, with D perhaps matching TRBD2 (6 bases). This CDR3 is 15 amino acids long. Germline V gene data show CDR1 as SGHRS and CDR2 as YFSETQ. V was cut by 4 bases and J by 0 bases, with 8 bases left in between. The CDR3 protein is CASSGGSSGANVLTF. CDR3 DNA sequence: TGCGCCAGCAGCGGGGGGAGCTCTGGGGCCAACGTCCTGACTTTC.

A word on this clone: The same CDR3 arises from other DNA sequences in this sample as well. The chain has TRBV27 and TRBJ2-7; 9 bases are a match to TRBD2. The CDR3 has 13 residues. Germline V gene sequence: CDR1 MNHEY, CDR2 SMNVEV (reference sequence). Losses at the gene ends were 6 bases for V and 3 bases for J; bases not matched to a gene: 3. The CDR3 reads CASRLAGSYEQYF. The CDR3 DNA reads TGTGCCAGCAGACTAGCGGGTAGCTACGAGCAGTACTTC.

The genes are TRBV4-1 and TRBJ1-1, with unresolved D. The germline V and J ends were trimmed by 3 bases and 10 bases, with 18 bases remaining between them. This CDR3 region has 14 residues. Germline V gene lookup returns CDR1 MGHRA and CDR2 YSYEKL. The CDR3 DNA reads as TGCGCCAGCAGCCACTACGGACCCGCTAATGGAGCTTTCTTT. This sequence encodes CASSHYGPANGAFF.

The genes are TRBV7-2 and TRBJ2-1, with 12 bases aligning to TRBD2. CDR3 length equals 17 residues. V was clipped by 5 bases and J by 0 bases; unmatched bases: 5. CDR1 and CDR2 (germline): SGHTA, FQGNSA. CDR3 sequence: CASSQTSGSSSYNEQFF. CDR3 DNA sequence: TGTGCCAGCAGCCAGACTAGCGGGAGTAGCTCCTACAATGAGCAGTTCTTC.

The CDR3 is CASSRETGTGPSATNEKLFF. CDR3 coding DNA: TGCGCCAGCAGCCGAGAAACGGGAACAGGACCCAGTGCAACTAATGAAAAACTGTTTTTT. The chain has TRBV4-1 and TRBJ1-4; TRBD1 is a possible D gene (5 bases). Trimming pared 4 bases from V and 0 bases from J, leaving 24 bases between. This CDR3 has 20 amino acids. Germline V gene data show CDR1 as MGHRA and CDR2 as YSYEKL.

The chain has TRBV10-2 and TRBJ1-4; D gene unclear. There are 20 residues in the CDR3. The germline V gene encodes CDR1 WSHSY and CDR2 SAAADI. V gave up 5 bases and J gave up 2 bases, with 27 bases separating them. Here the CDR3 reads CASSYNDGPISDTTNEKLFF. The CDR3 DNA reads TGCGCCAGCAGTTACAACGACGGCCCTATCTCAGACACGACTAATGAAAAACTGTTTTTT.

This clone appeared a single time. V gene TRBV7-8 combines with J gene TRBJ2-7, with D maybe TRBD2 (6 bases). The CDR3 runs to 16 residues. CDR1 is SGHVS, CDR2 FQNEAQ, per germline. Trimming removed 4 bases from V and 3 bases from J, with 19 bases in between. CDR3 protein: CASSYPGVRTFYEQYF. The CDR3 bases are TGTGCCAGCAGCTACCCGGGGGTCCGGACTTTCTACGAGCAGTACTTC.

The genes are TRBV7-2 and TRBJ2-3, with 7 positions matching TRBD1. The CDR3 extends over 16 amino acids. The V gene end was trimmed by 1 base and the J gene end by 2 bases; junction bases not matched to a gene: 6. CDR1 and CDR2 from the germline V gene are SGHTA and FQGNSA. The CDR3 DNA reads TGTGCCAGCAGCTTAGAAGGGGGCGGACCCACAGATACGCAGTATTTT. It encodes CASSLEGGGPTDTQYF.

J is TRBJ2-7 and V is TRBV4-3; D is uncertain. CDR1 and CDR2 (germline): LGHNA, YSLEER. The CDR3 length is 14 residues. V dropped 0 bases and J dropped 3 bases, with 9 bases sitting between them. The CDR3 protein is CASSQDWAVYEQYF. The CDR3 DNA sequence: TGCGCCAGCAGCCAAGATTGGGCAGTCTACGAGCAGTACTTC.

In its sample, this clone was seen once. This chain uses TRBV7-9 with TRBJ2-3; TRBD2 is a possible D gene (6 bases). This CDR3 is 14 amino acids long. The germline V and J ends were trimmed by 1 base and 5 bases, with 10 bases remaining between them. Germline V gene data show CDR1 as SEHNR and CDR2 as FQNEAQ (reference sequence). The CDR3 loop reads CASSLEGGIDTQYF. In DNA form, the CDR3 reads TGTGCCAGCAGCTTAGAGGGCGGGATAGATACGCAGTATTTT.

This chain connects TRBV6-6 to TRBJ2-2; D ambiguous. Trimming took 6 bases from V and 3 from J, leaving 8 bases between them. Germline V lookup: CDR1 MNHNY, CDR2 SVGAGI (reference sequence). The CDR3 extends over 13 amino acids. The chain's CDR3 is CASRPSYTGELFF. CDR3 DNA: TGTGCCAGCAGGCCCAGTTACACCGGGGAGCTGTTTTTT.

The J gene is TRBJ2-3, the V gene TRBV4-2; the match to TRBD2 covers 8 bases. This CDR3 is built from 17 residues. Germline V gene lookup returns CDR1 LGHNA and CDR2 YNFKEQ. Germline trimming cut 0 bases from V and 1 base from J; bases unmatched to any gene: 6. This chain's CDR3 is CASSQDAGTRRTDTQYF. CDR3 bases: TGTGCCAGCAGCCAAGATGCCGGGACTAGACGCACAGATACGCAGTATTTT.